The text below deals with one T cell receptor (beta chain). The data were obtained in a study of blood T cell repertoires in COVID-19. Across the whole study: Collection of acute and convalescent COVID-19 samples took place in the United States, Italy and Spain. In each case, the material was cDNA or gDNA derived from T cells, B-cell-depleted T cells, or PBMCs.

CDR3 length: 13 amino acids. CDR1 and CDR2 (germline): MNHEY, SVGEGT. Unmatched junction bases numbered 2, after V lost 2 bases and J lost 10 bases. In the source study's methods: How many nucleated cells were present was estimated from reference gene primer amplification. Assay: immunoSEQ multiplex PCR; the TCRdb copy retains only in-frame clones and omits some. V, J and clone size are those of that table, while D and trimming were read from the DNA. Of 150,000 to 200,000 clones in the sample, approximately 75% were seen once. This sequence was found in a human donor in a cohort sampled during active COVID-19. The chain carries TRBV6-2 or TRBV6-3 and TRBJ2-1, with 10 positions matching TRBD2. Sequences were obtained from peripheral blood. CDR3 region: CASSYGLAAEQFF. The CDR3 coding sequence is TGTGCCAGCAGTTACGGACTAGCGGCCGAGCAGTTCTTC.